This section outlines one TCR beta chain sequence together with its context. The data were obtained in a study of T-cell memory formation after mild COVID-19. The TCR alpha and TCR beta cDNA libraries, bearing sample barcodes and UMIs, were generated by 5'RACE using constant-segment primers. A single record per CDR3 protein comes from TCRdb applying MiXCR to the 5' RACE reads. The data hold roughly 240,000 distinct CDR3 sequences, with just over 15% observed a single time. The CDR3 runs 15 residues. The trim removed 6 bases at V and 4 bases at J, leaving 5 bases unmatched. The receptor's source is an adult woman who had mild COVID-19 (a few samples of this study predate the infection). Cell type and time point are not known. V gene TRBV12-3 or TRBV12-4 combines with J gene TRBJ2-2, with 10 bases that match TRBD2. Sequencing input: PBMCs or a T cell subset sorted from them (not recorded which). CDR3 DNA sequence: TGTGCCAGCAGCAACGGACTAGCGGCCACCGGGGAGCTGTTTTTT. It is translated as CASSNGLAATGELFF.